Here is one T cell receptor (beta chain) with its context. Its specificity is unknown. Per individual sample, total RNA of at least 6 micrograms was extracted. The V end lost 0 bases, the J end lost 8 bases, and 11 bases lay between the germline ends. This CDR3 comprises 13 residues. CDR1 is DFQATT and CDR2 is SNEGSKA in the germline V gene (reference sequence). The record originates from a study of blood T cells in healthy people across ages. General study findings and limits: When set beside aged donors, long-lived donors presented more naive CD4+ cells and higher diversity.

It was with a sample-barcoded 5' primer and a J-beta primer mix that a second PCR of about 6 to 12 cycles was run. TCRdb independently ran MiXCR on the 5' RACE reads; one entry per CDR3 protein. The sample includes fewer than 1 million distinct CDR3 sequences, roughly 44% of them seen just once. The chain links TRBV20-1 to TRBJ2-1; D call uncertain. This sequence originates from a man aged 60-69 years in good health. The sequenced material came from blood. CDR3 bases: TGCAGTGCTAGAGATCCCGGGTCCTATGAGCAGTTCTTC. This encodes CSARDPGSYEQFF.